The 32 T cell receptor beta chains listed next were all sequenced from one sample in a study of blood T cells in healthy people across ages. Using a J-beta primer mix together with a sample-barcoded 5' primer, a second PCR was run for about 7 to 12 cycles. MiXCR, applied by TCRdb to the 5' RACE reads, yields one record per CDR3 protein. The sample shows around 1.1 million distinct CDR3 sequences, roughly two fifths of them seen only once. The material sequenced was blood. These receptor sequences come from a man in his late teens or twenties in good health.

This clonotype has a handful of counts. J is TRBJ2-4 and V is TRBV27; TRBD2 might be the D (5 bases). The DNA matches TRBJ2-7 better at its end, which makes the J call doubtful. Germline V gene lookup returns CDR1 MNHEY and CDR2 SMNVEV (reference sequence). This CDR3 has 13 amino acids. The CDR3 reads CATEGPPSYEQYF. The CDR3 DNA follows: TGTGCCACCGAGGGCCCCCCTTCCTACGAGCAGTACTTC.

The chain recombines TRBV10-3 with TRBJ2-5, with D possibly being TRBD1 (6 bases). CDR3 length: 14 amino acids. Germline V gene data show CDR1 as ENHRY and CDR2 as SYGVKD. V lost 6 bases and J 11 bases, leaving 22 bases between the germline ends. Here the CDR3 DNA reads TGTGCCATCAGCGAAACCTACCGGGACAATGAGCAGTACTTC. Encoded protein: CAISETYRDNEQYF.

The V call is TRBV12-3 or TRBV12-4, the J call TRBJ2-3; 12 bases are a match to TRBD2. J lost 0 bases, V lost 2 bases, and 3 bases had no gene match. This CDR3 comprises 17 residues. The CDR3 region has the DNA TGTGCCAGCAGTTTATCTAGCGGGGGGGTTAGCACAGATACGCAGTATTTT. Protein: CASSLSSGGVSTDTQYF.

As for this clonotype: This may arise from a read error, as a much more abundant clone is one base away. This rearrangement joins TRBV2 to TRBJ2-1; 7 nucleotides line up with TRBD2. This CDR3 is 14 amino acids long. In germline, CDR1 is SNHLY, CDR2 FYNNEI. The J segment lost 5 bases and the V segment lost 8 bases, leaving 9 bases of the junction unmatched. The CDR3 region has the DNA TGTGCCAGCCGAAGACGAGCGGGGAACAATGAGCAGTTCTTC. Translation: CASRRRAGNNEQFF.

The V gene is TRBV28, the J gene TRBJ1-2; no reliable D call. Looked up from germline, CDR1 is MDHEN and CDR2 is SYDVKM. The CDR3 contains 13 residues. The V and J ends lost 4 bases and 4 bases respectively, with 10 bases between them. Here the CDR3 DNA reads TGTGCCAGCAGTTCGTTAAGTAGCTATGGCTACACCTTC. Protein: CASSSLSSYGYTF.

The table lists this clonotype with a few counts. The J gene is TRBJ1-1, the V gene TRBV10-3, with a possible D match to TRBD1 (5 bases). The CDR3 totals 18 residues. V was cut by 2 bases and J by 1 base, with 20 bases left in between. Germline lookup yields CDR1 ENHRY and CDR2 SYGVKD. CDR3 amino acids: CAISEGSGQFIGNTEAFF. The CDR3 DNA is TGTGCCATCAGTGAGGGTTCGGGGCAGTTTATTGGGAACACTGAAGCTTTCTTT.

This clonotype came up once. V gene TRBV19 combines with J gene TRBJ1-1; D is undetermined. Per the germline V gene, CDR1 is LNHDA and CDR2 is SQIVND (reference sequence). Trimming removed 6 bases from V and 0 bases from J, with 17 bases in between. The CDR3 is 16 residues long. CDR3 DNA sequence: TGTGCCAGTAGCGATTTACCCGGACCGTTGAACACTGAAGCTTTCTTT. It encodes CASSDLPGPLNTEAFF.

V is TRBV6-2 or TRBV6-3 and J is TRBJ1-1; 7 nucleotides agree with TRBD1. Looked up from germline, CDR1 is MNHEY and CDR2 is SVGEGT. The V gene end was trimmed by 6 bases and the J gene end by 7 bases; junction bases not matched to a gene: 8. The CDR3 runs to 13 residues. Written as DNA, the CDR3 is TGTGCCAGCAGCTCCCGGACAGGCTATGAAGCTTTCTTT. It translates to CASSSRTGYEAFF.

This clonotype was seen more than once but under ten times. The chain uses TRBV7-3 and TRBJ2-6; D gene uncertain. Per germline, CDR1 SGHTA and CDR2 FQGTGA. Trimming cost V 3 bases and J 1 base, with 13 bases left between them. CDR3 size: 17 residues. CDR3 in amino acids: CASSFEPILSGANVLTF. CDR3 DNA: TGTGCCAGCAGCTTCGAACCAATATTATCTGGGGCCAACGTCCTGACTTTC.

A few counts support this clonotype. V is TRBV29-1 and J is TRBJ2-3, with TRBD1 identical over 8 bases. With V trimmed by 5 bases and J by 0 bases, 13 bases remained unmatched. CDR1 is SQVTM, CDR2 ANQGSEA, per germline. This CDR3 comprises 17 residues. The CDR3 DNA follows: TGCAGCGTTTCCGCCTTAGCAGGGGGCGAGAGCACAGATACGCAGTATTTT. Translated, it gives CSVSALAGGESTDTQYF.

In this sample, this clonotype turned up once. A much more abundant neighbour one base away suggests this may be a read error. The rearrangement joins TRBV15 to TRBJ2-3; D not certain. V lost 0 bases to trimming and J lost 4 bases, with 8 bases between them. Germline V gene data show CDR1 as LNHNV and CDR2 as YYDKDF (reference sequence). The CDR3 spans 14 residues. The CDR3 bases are TGTGCCACCAGCAGAGATGGAGAGGCAGATACGCAGTATTTT. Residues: CATSRDGEADTQYF.

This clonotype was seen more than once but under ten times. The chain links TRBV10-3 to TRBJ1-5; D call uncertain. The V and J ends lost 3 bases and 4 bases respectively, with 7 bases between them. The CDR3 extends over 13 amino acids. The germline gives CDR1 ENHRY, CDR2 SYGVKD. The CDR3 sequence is CAISDLSNQPQHF. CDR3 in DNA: TGTGCCATCAGTGACTTAAGTAATCAGCCCCAGCATTTT.

CDR3 DNA: TGTGCCACCAGCAATGGGCCCAGCGACCGCCTTAACTATGGCTACACCTTC. Protein sequence: CATSNGPSDRLNYGYTF. The chain joins TRBV15 to TRBJ1-2; no clear D. CDR3 size: 17 residues. The V end lost 4 bases, the J end lost 1 base, and 19 bases lay between the germline ends. The germline V gene encodes CDR1 LNHNV and CDR2 YYDKDF (reference sequence).

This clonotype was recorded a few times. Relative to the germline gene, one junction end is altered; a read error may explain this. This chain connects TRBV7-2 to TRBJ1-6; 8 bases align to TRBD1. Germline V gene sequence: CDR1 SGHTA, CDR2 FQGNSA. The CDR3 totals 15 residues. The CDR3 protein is CASSLGTGQNSPPHF. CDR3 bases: TGTGCCAGCAGCTTAGGGACAGGGCAGAATTCACCCCCCCACTTT.

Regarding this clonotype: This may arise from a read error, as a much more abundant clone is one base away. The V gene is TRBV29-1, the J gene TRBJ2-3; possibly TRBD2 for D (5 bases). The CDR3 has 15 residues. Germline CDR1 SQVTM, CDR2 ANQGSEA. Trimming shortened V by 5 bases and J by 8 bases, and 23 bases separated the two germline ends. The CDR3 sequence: CSVRFKGSPEGTQYF. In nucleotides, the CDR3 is TGCAGCGTTAGGTTCAAGGGCTCCCCTGAGGGTACGCAGTATTTT.

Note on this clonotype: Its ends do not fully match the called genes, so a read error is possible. The CDR3 region has the DNA TGTGCCAGCAGTTTGGGCCACGCGAACGCCGGGGAGCTGTTTTTT. It is translated as CASSLGHANAGELFF. This sequence joins TRBV12-3 or TRBV12-4 and TRBJ2-2; D is unclear. CDR3 length equals 15 residues.

The CDR3 sequence: CASSLAHTLNEQFF. CDR3 bases: TGTGCCAGCAGCTTAGCGCATACTCTGAATGAGCAGTTCTTC. The chain links TRBV7-9 to TRBJ2-1; D not resolved. Germline V gene lookup returns CDR1 SEHNR and CDR2 FQNEAQ (reference sequence). Deletions cut 0 bases from V and 7 bases from J, with 10 bases between. The CDR3 is 14 residues long.

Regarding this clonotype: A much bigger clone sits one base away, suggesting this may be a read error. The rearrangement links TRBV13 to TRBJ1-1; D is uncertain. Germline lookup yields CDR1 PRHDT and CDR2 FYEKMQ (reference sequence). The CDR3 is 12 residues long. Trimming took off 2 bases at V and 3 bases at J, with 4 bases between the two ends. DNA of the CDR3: TGTGCCAGCAGCTTACAGTACACTGAAGCTTTCTTT. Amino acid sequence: CASSLQYTEAFF.

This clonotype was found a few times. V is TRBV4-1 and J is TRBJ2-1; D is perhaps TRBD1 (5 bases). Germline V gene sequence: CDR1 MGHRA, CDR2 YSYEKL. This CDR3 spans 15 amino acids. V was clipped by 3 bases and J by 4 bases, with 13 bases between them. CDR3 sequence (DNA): TGCGCCAGCAGCCACCAGGACACCAGATACAATGAGCAGTTCTTC. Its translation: CASSHQDTRYNEQFF.

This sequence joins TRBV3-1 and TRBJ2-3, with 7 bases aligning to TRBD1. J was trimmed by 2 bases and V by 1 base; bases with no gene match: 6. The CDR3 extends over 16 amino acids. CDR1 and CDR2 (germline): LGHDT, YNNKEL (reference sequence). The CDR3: CASSQGGQHNTDTQYF. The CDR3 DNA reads TGTGCCAGCAGCCAAGGGGGACAGCACAACACAGATACGCAGTATTTT.

DNA for the CDR3: TGTGCCAGCAGCGCCGCTGGTAATCGTCCAGATACGCAGTATTTT. Protein: CASSAAGNRPDTQYF. This chain uses TRBV9 with TRBJ2-3; no firm D call. Trimming cost V 3 bases and J 4 bases, with 15 bases left between them. The CDR3 is 15 residues long. The germline CDR1 and CDR2 sequences are SGDLS and YYNGEE.

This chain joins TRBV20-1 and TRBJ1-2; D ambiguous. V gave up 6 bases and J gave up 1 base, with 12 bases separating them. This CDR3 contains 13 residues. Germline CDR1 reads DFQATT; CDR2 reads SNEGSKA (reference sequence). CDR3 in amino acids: CSATGGLNYGYTF. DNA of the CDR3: TGCAGTGCAACGGGAGGCCTTAACTATGGCTACACCTTC.

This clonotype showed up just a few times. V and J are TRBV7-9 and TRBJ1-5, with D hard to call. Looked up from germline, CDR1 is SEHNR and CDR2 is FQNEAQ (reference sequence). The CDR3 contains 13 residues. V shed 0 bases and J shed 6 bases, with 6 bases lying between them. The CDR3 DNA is TGTGCCAGCAGCTTAGCGGCCATTCAGCCCCAGCATTTT. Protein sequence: CASSLAAIQPQHF.

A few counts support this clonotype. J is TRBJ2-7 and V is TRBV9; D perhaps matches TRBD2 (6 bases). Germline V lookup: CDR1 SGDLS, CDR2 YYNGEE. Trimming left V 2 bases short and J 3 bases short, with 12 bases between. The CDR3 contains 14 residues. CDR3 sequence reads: CASSVTPGSYEQYF. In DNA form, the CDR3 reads TGTGCCAGCAGCGTTACTCCCGGGAGCTACGAGCAGTACTTC.

CDR3 nucleotide sequence: TGTGCCATCAGTGACACTGGGGAGGATGGCTACACCTTC. Amino acids: CAISDTGEDGYTF. V is TRBV10-3 and J is TRBJ1-2, with D unresolved. The CDR3 has 13 residues. CDR1 and CDR2 from the germline V gene are ENHRY and SYGVKD. Trimming shortened V by 3 bases and J by 6 bases, and 11 bases separated the two germline ends.

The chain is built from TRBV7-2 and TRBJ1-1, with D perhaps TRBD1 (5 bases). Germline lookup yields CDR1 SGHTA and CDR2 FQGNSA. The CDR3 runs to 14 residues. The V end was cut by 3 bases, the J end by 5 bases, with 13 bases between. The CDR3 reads CASSFQGMGTEAFF. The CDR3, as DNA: TGTGCCAGCAGCTTCCAGGGTATGGGGACTGAAGCTTTCTTT. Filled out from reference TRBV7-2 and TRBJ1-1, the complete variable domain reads GAGVSQSPSNKVTEKGKDVELRCDPISGHTALYWYRQSLGQGLEFLIYFQGNSAPDKSGLPSDRFSAERTGGSVSTLTIQRTQQEDSAVYLCASSFQGMGTEAFFGQGTRLTVV.

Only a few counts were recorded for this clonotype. This chain's CDR3 is CASSAEWGGTEAFF. DNA for the CDR3: TGTGCCAGCAGTGCCGAGTGGGGCGGAACTGAAGCTTTCTTT. J is TRBJ1-1 and V is TRBV25-1; D is perhaps TRBD1 (5 bases). Looked up from germline, CDR1 is MGHDK and CDR2 is SYGVNS. V lost 4 bases and J lost 5, with 14 bases in between. The CDR3 contains 14 residues.

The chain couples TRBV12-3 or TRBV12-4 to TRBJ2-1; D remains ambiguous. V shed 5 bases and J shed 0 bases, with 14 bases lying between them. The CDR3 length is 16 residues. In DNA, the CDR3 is TGTGCCAGCAGTCCTCATCGGCAGGTCTCCTACAATGAGCAGTTCTTC. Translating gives CASSPHRQVSYNEQFF.

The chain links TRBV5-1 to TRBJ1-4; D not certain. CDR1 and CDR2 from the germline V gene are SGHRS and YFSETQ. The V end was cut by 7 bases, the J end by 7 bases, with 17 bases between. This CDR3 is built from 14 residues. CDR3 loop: CASRRETDAEKLFF. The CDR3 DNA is TGCGCCAGCCGCCGAGAGACGGACGCTGAAAAACTGTTTTTT.

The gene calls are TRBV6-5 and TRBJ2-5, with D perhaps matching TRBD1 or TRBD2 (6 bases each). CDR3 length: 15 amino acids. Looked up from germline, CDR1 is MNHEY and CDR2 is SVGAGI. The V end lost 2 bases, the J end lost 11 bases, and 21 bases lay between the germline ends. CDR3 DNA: TGTGCCAGCAGTTACGGTGGGGGGCCGGGAAATGAGCAGTACTTC. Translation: CASSYGGGPGNEQYF.

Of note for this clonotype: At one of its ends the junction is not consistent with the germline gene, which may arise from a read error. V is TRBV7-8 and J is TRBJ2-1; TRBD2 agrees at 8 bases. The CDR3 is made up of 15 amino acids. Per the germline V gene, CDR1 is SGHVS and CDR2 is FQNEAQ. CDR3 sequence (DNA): TGTGCCAGCAGCTTAGCACTAGCGGCGTACAGTGAGCAGTTCTTC. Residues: CASSLALAAYSEQFF.

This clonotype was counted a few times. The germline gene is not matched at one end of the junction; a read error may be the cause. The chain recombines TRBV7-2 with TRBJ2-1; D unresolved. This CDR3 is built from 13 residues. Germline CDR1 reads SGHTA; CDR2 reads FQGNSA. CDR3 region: CASSFRTTNERFF. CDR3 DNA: TGTGCCAGCAGCTTTCGGACCACGAATGAGCGGTTCTTC.